This TCR beta chain was sequenced in a study of Graves' ophthalmopathy and Graves' hyperthyroidism. With a duration under 3 months, ophthalmopathy in the donors showed moderate-to-severe activity, CAS ≥3 and NOSPECS ≥4. Certain patients were not enrolled. These were patients with other autoimmune diseases, uncontrolled infections, pregnancy or lactation. This clonotype was seen repeatedly, ten times or more. For repertoire sequencing, the TCR beta CDR3 regions were amplified from RNA transcripts. Following a first-round RT-PCR that used HTBI primers, a second-round multiplex PCR was carried out. TCRdb recomputed calls from the multiplex PCR reads with MiXCR, one row per CDR3 protein. The repertoire consists of about 210,000 distinct CDR3 sequences, with 25% to 35% occurring once and the leading ten covering around 10%. The sequencing input was peripheral blood. The receptor comes from a man aged 45-65 years with Graves' ophthalmopathy.

Here the CDR3 reads CASSLEEGHSSYEQYF. The CDR3 DNA sequence: TGCGCCAGCAGCTTGGAGGAGGGCCACAGCTCCTACGAGCAGTACTTC. This chain links TRBV5-1 with TRBJ2-7, with a weak D call TRBD2 (6 bases). V lost 0 bases to trimming and J lost 0 bases, with 13 bases between them. This CDR3 spans 16 amino acids. Germline V gives CDR1 SGHRS, CDR2 YFSETQ.